This TCR beta chain is from a study of T-cell reconstitution after alpha-beta-depleted transplantation in children. The germline V gene encodes CDR1 SGHVS and CDR2 FQNEAQ. This CDR3 comprises 17 residues. Trimming took 0 bases from V and 2 from J; bases not matched to a gene: 6. TCRbeta library preparation incorporated unique molecular identifiers. TCRdb analysed the PCR reads with MiXCR anew, one entry per CDR3 protein. Of about 540,000 distinct CDR3 sequences in the sample, 15% to 20% were seen once. This TCR was recovered from a human donor who donated a stem cell graft to a child with acute lymphoblastic leukemia. Sequenced here: PBMCs from the stem cell graft donor, sampled from the stem cell graft. V and J are TRBV7-8 and TRBJ1-5; 8 nucleotides align to TRBD1. CDR3 in DNA: TGTGCCAGCAGCTTAGCGCGGGCAGGGGGCGGCAATCAGCCCCAGCATTTT. Translating it yields CASSLARAGGGNQPQHF.